Below, 30 T cell receptor beta chains from the same sample are listed, as sequenced in a study of vaccination effects on CD4 cells after COVID-19. No cognate antigen is known for these TCRs. A roughly ten-day culture period preceded the isolation of CD4+ T cells. The table came from immunoSEQ multiplex PCR; TCRdb's copy has only in-frame clones and leaves some out. The sample yields around 41,000 clones, about four fifths seen once. Sequencing was performed on CD4+ T cells from PBMCs cultured without peptide, taken before COVID-19 vaccination. The source is a human donor who received a COVID-19 vaccine.

The chain combines TRBV5-1 with TRBJ1-1; D possibly corresponds to TRBD1 (5 bases). Trimming removed 2 bases from V and 0 bases from J, with 11 bases in between. This CDR3 is built from 15 residues. The germline CDR1 and CDR2 sequences are SGHRS and YFSETQ. The CDR3 coding sequence is TGCGCCAGCAGCTTCGCCGGGACGTTGAACACTGAAGCTTTCTTT. It translates to CASSFAGTLNTEAFF.

This chain connects TRBV5-1 to TRBJ1-1; 9 bases line up with TRBD1. The CDR3 has 17 residues. The junction had 7 bases not matched to a gene; V was cut back by 0 bases and J by 1 base. CDR1 is SGHRS, CDR2 YFSETQ, per germline. CDR3 residues: CASSLGTGTGSNTEAFF. The DNA for the CDR3 is TGCGCCAGCAGCTTGGGGACAGGGACAGGGTCGAACACTGAAGCTTTCTTT.

This clone was counted between two and nine times. The CDR3 bases are TGTGCCAGTAGTCCCCGGACAGGGCTTCAGGATCAGCCCCAGCATTTT. Protein sequence: CASSPRTGLQDQPQHF. This chain connects TRBV19 to TRBJ1-5, with 8 bases identical to TRBD1. Trimming took 5 bases from V and 5 from J; bases not matched to a gene: 11. The CDR3 contains 16 residues. The germline CDR1 and CDR2 sequences are LNHDA and SQIVND (reference sequence).

The chain combines TRBV5-6 with TRBJ2-7; D may be TRBD2 (5 bases). This CDR3 is 12 amino acids long. Trimming left V 1 base short and J 6 bases short, with 8 bases between. From germline, CDR1 is SGHDT and CDR2 YYEEEE. In DNA form, the CDR3 reads TGTGCCAGCAGCTTGTTTGAGGGCGAGCAGTACGTC. Translating it yields CASSLFEGEQYV.

This chain connects TRBV10-3 to TRBJ1-1; the D gene is possibly TRBD1 (5 bases). Germline assignment: CDR1 ENHRY and CDR2 SYGVKD. V was shortened by 8 bases and J by 0 bases, with 10 bases between the two germline ends. The CDR3 covers 13 residues. The CDR3 sequence: CAIGGTVNTEAFF. The DNA for the CDR3 is TGTGCCATCGGGGGGACGGTGAACACTGAAGCTTTCTTT.

CDR3 sequence (DNA): TGTGCCAGCTCACCACCAGGCAGGTCCGGAAACACCATATATTTT. This codes for CASSPPGRSGNTIYF. This chain joins TRBV18 and TRBJ1-3; D not certain. The CDR3 consists of 15 residues. The ends were cut back, 0 bases at V and 4 bases at J, with 10 bases in the middle. Germline CDR1 is KGHSH and CDR2 is LQKENI.

The V gene is TRBV6-5, the J gene TRBJ1-2; possible D gene TRBD1, 5 bases. Germline V gene sequence: CDR1 MNHEY, CDR2 SVGAGI. The CDR3 runs 15 residues. Between the trimmed V and J ends, which lost 2 bases and 5 bases, there was a span of 15 bases. This chain's CDR3 is CASSYGQGKGYGYTF. In DNA, the CDR3 is TGTGCCAGCAGTTACGGGCAGGGAAAGGGTTATGGCTACACCTTC.

The rearrangement links TRBV9 to TRBJ1-3, with D unresolved. V lost 4 bases and J lost 0, with 8 bases in between. Germline V gene lookup returns CDR1 SGDLS and CDR2 YYNGEE. The CDR3 has 14 amino acids. In nucleotides, the CDR3 is TGTGCCAGCAGCTCCGGCAGCTCTGGAAACACCATATATTTT. It codes for CASSSGSSGNTIYF.

For the CDR3, the DNA is TGTGCCAGCAGTGAATGGGGACAGCTAGCCAAAAACATTCAGTACTTC. This gives the protein CASSEWGQLAKNIQYF. The rearrangement links TRBV2 to TRBJ2-4; 7 nucleotides line up with TRBD1. The CDR3 is made up of 16 amino acids. Germline CDR1 and CDR2: SNHLY and FYNNEI. The J segment lost 0 bases and the V segment lost 2 bases, leaving 4 bases of the junction unmatched.

The chain carries TRBV28 and TRBJ2-3; TRBD1 matches at 10 bases. The CDR3 covers 15 residues. Trimming removed 10 bases from V and 4 bases from J; junction bases left unmatched: 11. Germline V lookup: CDR1 MDHEN, CDR2 SYDVKM. The CDR3 region is CAIKGSGTGADTQYF. CDR3 DNA sequence: TGTGCCATCAAGGGATCCGGGACAGGGGCAGATACGCAGTATTTT.

The J gene is TRBJ1-6, the V gene TRBV6-5, with TRBD1 matching 9 bases. Trimming cost V 5 bases and J 9 bases; bases outside gene matches: 5. Germline CDR1 reads MNHEY; CDR2 reads SVGAGI. The CDR3 spans 14 residues. CDR3 coding DNA: TGTGCCAGCAGTCCCGGACAGGGGTCTTCACCCCTCCACTTT. Amino acids: CASSPGQGSSPLHF.

The V and J genes are TRBV18 and TRBJ2-2; 10 bases agree with TRBD1. The CDR3 totals 15 residues. The V and J ends lost 4 bases and 3 bases, in that order; junction bases with no gene match: 2. CDR1 and CDR2 from the germline V gene are KGHSH and LQKENI. CDR3 loop: CASSRGTGDTGELFF. The CDR3 DNA reads as TGTGCCAGCTCACGGGGGACAGGGGACACCGGGGAGCTGTTTTTT.

This clone showed up just a few times. The chain employs TRBV6-5 and TRBJ2-3, with D uncertain. The CDR3 extends over 13 amino acids. V lost 7 bases and J 4 bases, leaving 12 bases between the germline ends. Per the germline V gene, CDR1 is MNHEY and CDR2 is SVGAGI. CDR3 in DNA: TGTGCCAGCACATCAAGACGGTCAGATACGCAGTATTTT. The encoded protein is CASTSRRSDTQYF.

The rearrangement joins TRBV5-3 to TRBJ1-1; 7 bases are a match to TRBD1. TRBV5-3 is reported as an ORF; its role is uncertain. Germline trimming cut 4 bases from V and 1 base from J; bases unmatched to any gene: 1. The CDR3 extends over 13 amino acids. CDR3 DNA: TGTGCCAGAAGCCGACAGGGGAACACTGAAGCTTTCTTT. It encodes CARSRQGNTEAFF.

This sequence joins TRBV7-3 and TRBJ2-3; TRBD2 agrees at 10 bases. The CDR3 is made up of 16 amino acids. The trim removed 6 bases at V and 3 bases at J, leaving 9 bases unmatched. The germline V gene encodes CDR1 SGHTA and CDR2 FQGTGA. The CDR3 region is CASSPSSGGATDTQYF. DNA of the CDR3: TGTGCCAGCAGTCCTTCAAGCGGGGGGGCAACAGATACGCAGTATTTT.

This rearrangement joins TRBV7-3 to TRBJ2-3, with TRBD1 as a possible D gene (5 bases). This CDR3 is built from 16 residues. Per the germline V gene, CDR1 is SGHTA and CDR2 is FQGTGA. V was pared by 5 bases and J by 0 bases, with 15 bases between. DNA for the CDR3: TGTGCCAGCAGCCCAAGCGCGACAGAAAGCACAGATACGCAGTATTTT. Its translation is CASSPSATESTDTQYF.

The rearrangement uses TRBV18 and TRBJ2-3; TRBD1 agrees at 9 bases. CDR1 and CDR2 (germline): KGHSH, LQKENI. CDR3 length: 15 amino acids. Unmatched junction bases numbered 1, after V lost 3 bases and J lost 0 bases. The CDR3 DNA is TGTGCCAGCTCACCGACAGGGGGTAGCACAGATACGCAGTATTTT. This translates into CASSPTGGSTDTQYF.

The gene calls are TRBV20-1 and TRBJ1-2; D uncertain. V gave up 3 bases and J gave up 10 bases, with 12 bases separating them. The germline gives CDR1 DFQATT, CDR2 SNEGSKA (reference sequence). The CDR3 has 11 residues. The CDR3: CSARWASSYTF. Here the CDR3 DNA reads TGCAGTGCTAGGTGGGCGAGTTCCTACACCTTC.

The gene calls are TRBV2 and TRBJ1-2; unclear D gene. This CDR3 has 12 amino acids. Germline CDR1 reads SNHLY; CDR2 reads FYNNEI. V was pared by 7 bases and J by 4 bases, with 10 bases between. CDR3: CASTLTVYGYTF. The CDR3 coding sequence is TGTGCCAGCACCTTGACGGTCTATGGCTACACCTTC. The whole variable domain, remainder taken from reference TRBV2 and TRBJ1-2, is EPEVTQTPSHQVTQMGQEVILRCVPISNHLYFYWYRQILGQKVEFLVSFYNNEISEKSEIFDDQFSVERPDGSNFTLKIRSTKLEDSAMYFCASTLTVYGYTFGSGTRLTVV.

The chain recombines TRBV21-1 with TRBJ1-1. TRBV21-1 is recorded as a pseudogene. The length of the CDR3 is 16 residues. CDR3 coding DNA: TGTGCCAGCAGCAAACGAGGGGGGCGCGTGGCCACTGAAGCTTTCTTT. Residues: CASSKRGGRVATEAFF.

The rearrangement joins TRBV3-1 (or the pseudogene TRBV3-2) to TRBJ1-6, with D possibly TRBD1 on 6 matching bases. The ends were cut back, 1 base at V and 7 bases at J, with 14 bases in the middle. The CDR3 has 16 amino acids. Germline V gene data show CDR1 as LGHDT and CDR2 as YNNKEL (reference sequence). The CDR3 protein is CASSQGGGQVNSPLHF. CDR3 nucleotides: TGTGCCAGCAGCCAAGGGGGGGGGCAGGTGAATTCACCCCTCCACTTT.

The chain joins TRBV6-6 to TRBJ2-7; D gene unclear. Germline V gene data show CDR1 as MNHNY and CDR2 as SVGAGI (reference sequence). CDR3 length equals 12 residues. Trimming stripped 0 bases from V and 4 bases from J, with 4 bases between. CDR3 nucleotide sequence: TGTGCCAGCAGTTACTCGGCTTACGAGCAGTACGTC. The encoded protein is CASSYSAYEQYV.

The chain couples TRBV3-1 (or the pseudogene TRBV3-2) to TRBJ2-6, with D possibly being TRBD2 (6 bases). CDR1 and CDR2 from the germline V gene are LGHDT and YNNKEL (reference sequence). The CDR3 extends over 16 amino acids. The V end was cut by 0 bases, the J end by 2 bases, with 8 bases between. In DNA, the CDR3 is TGTGCCAGCAGCCAAGATCGCGGGGCTGGGGCCAACGTCCTGACTTTC. It codes for CASSQDRGAGANVLTF.

V and J are TRBV6-5 and TRBJ2-1; 12 bases map to TRBD1. Losses at the gene ends were 2 bases for V and 9 bases for J; bases not matched to a gene: 5. The CDR3 consists of 15 residues. Germline assignment: CDR1 MNHEY and CDR2 SVGAGI. The CDR3 sequence: CASSYPGTGGGEQFF. The CDR3 DNA follows: TGTGCCAGCAGTTACCCGGGGACAGGGGGCGGTGAGCAGTTCTTC.

The chain has TRBV24-1 and TRBJ1-5; D might be TRBD1 (5 bases). CDR3 length: 15 amino acids. Germline V gene lookup returns CDR1 KGHDR and CDR2 SFDVKD. The germline V and J ends were trimmed by 5 bases and 1 base, with 11 bases remaining between them. The CDR3 region is CATSGQGPSNQPQHF. CDR3 DNA sequence: TGTGCCACCAGTGGTCAGGGACCAAGCAATCAGCCCCAGCATTTT.

V is TRBV3-1 (or the pseudogene TRBV3-2) and J is TRBJ2-5, with TRBD2 identical over 9 bases. The CDR3 has 18 residues. V trimming: 0 bases; J trimming: 2 bases; junction bases outside the gene matches: 10. CDR1 is LGHDT, CDR2 YNNKEL, per germline (reference sequence). The CDR3, as DNA: TGTGCCAGCAGCCAAGATTTGACCGGCGGGGGGGGTCAAGAGACCCAGTACTTC. Its translation: CASSQDLTGGGGQETQYF.

The V and J genes are TRBV3-1 (or the pseudogene TRBV3-2) and TRBJ2-1; D may be TRBD2 (7 bases). Trimming stripped 1 base from V and 5 bases from J, with 15 bases between. This CDR3 has 16 residues. CDR1 is LGHDT, CDR2 YNNKEL, per germline (reference sequence). The CDR3 nucleotides are TGTGCCAGCAGCCAAGCCATGTGGGGGGGCAACAATGAGCAGTTCTTC. Its translation: CASSQAMWGGNNEQFF.

This rearrangement joins TRBV2 to TRBJ1-1; possible D gene TRBD1, 6 bases. The CDR3 is 13 residues long. Germline-derived CDR1 and CDR2 are SNHLY and FYNNEI. V lost 5 bases, J lost 3 bases, and 10 bases lay in between. CDR3 nucleotides: TGTGCCAGCAGTACCCAGGGGTACACTGAAGCTTTCTTT. Its protein is CASSTQGYTEAFF.

This clone was seen a handful of times. The chain is built from TRBV5-1 and TRBJ2-3, with 7 bases lining up with TRBD1. The CDR3 runs 13 residues. V shed 2 bases and J 4 bases; nucleotides not matched to a gene: 1. Germline V lookup: CDR1 SGHRS, CDR2 YFSETQ. The CDR3, as DNA: TGCGCCAGCAGCTTACAGGGGTCAGATACGCAGTATTTT. It specifies CASSLQGSDTQYF.

In its sample, this clone was seen once. The V gene is TRBV10-2, the J gene TRBJ1-5; D is unclear. Between the trimmed V and J ends, which lost 8 bases and 1 base, there was a span of 12 bases. Looked up from germline, CDR1 is WSHSY and CDR2 is SAAADI. The CDR3 covers 14 residues. This CDR3 is CASSRSQSNQPQHF. CDR3 nucleotides: TGCGCCAGCTCCCGGTCGCAGAGCAATCAGCCCCAGCATTTT.